A single sample gave rise to the 32 T cell receptor beta chains below, sequenced in a study of regulatory T cells in long-lasting Graves disease. The time point: newly diagnosed GD, antithyroid drugs for less than 3 months. PBMC RNA served as the TCR library source. Combining iRepertoire HTBI primers with Arm-PCR of CDR3 regions, the authors built TCR beta libraries. TCRdb passed the multiplex PCR reads through MiXCR, listing each CDR3 protein once. This table holds 530,000 or so distinct CDR3 sequences, about 16% found once. This sample also belongs to another study, concerning T cells in Graves' hyperthyroidism and ophthalmopathy.

Sequenced here: peripheral blood mononuclear cells (PBMCs), sampled at new diagnosis, from a patient treated with antithyroid drugs. Receptors were obtained from a man between 18 and 35 years old with Graves disease.

The chain joins TRBV5-1 to TRBJ1-1, with 9 bases matching TRBD1. With V trimmed by 4 bases and J by 6 bases, 7 bases remained unmatched. In germline, CDR1 is SGHRS, CDR2 YFSETQ. This CDR3 is built from 14 residues. The CDR3, as DNA: TGCGCCAGCAGCACCGGGGGACAGGGACCTGAAGCTTTCTTT. Amino acid sequence: CASSTGGQGPEAFF.

The gene calls are TRBV25-1 and TRBJ1-5, with D possibly matching TRBD1 (6 bases). Trimming took 6 bases from V and 4 from J, leaving 16 bases between them. The CDR3 length is 15 residues. CDR1 is MGHDK and CDR2 is SYGVNS in the germline V gene. CDR3 sequence (DNA): TGTGCCAGCAGGCCTCAGCGGGGGGCTAATCAGCCCCAGCATTTT. Amino acids: CASRPQRGANQPQHF.

The chain combines TRBV11-2 with TRBJ1-2; weak D call: TRBD1 (6 bases). The CDR3 spans 13 residues. Germline V gene lookup returns CDR1 SGHAT and CDR2 FQNNGV. The V gene lost 5 bases and the J gene lost 6 bases, with 13 bases spanning the gap. The CDR3 nucleotides read TGTGCCAGCAGCGTCCAGGGGTTAGATGGCTACACCTTC. This codes for CASSVQGLDGYTF.

This clonotype was seen ten or more times. J is TRBJ1-5 and V is TRBV2, with D hard to call. The CDR3 sequence is 12 residues long. V lost 1 base to trimming and J lost 9 bases, with 7 bases between them. Germline loops: CDR1 SNHLY, CDR2 FYNNEI. The CDR3 here is CASSEDLAPQHF. CDR3 in DNA: TGTGCCAGCAGTGAAGACTTGGCGCCCCAGCATTTT.

This clonotype has a count of ten or more. The chain couples TRBV28 to TRBJ1-4, with D perhaps TRBD1 (6 bases). The CDR3 sequence is 14 residues long. From germline, CDR1 is MDHEN and CDR2 SYDVKM. V was cut by 7 bases and J by 3 bases, with 12 bases left in between. The CDR3 nucleotides are TGTGCCAGCACCGGGGGGCCGGCTAATGAAAAACTGTTTTTT. The encoded protein is CASTGGPANEKLFF.

The chain recombines TRBV5-1 with TRBJ1-4; 7 positions agree with TRBD1. V lost 5 bases, J lost 3 bases, and 7 bases stayed unmatched. This CDR3 is built from 15 residues. From germline, CDR1 is SGHRS and CDR2 YFSETQ. CDR3 DNA: TGCGCCAGCAGAACAGGGGACGGGGCTAATGAAAAACTGTTTTTT. It encodes CASRTGDGANEKLFF.

This clonotype has at least ten counts. The chain joins TRBV11-2 to TRBJ2-7, with TRBD2 matching over 14 bases. Germline trimming cut 5 bases from V and 5 bases from J; bases unmatched to any gene: 5. Germline assignment: CDR1 SGHAT and CDR2 FQNNGV. This CDR3 is built from 15 residues. CDR3 sequence reads: CASSPAGLAGDEQYF. The CDR3, as DNA: TGTGCCAGCAGCCCGGCGGGACTAGCGGGGGACGAGCAGTACTTC.

This clonotype was counted many times. The rearrangement uses TRBV2 and TRBJ2-7, with D perhaps being TRBD1 or TRBD2 (6 bases each). The CDR3 consists of 15 residues. Germline V lookup: CDR1 SNHLY, CDR2 FYNNEI. Trimming cost V 4 bases and J 2 bases, with 15 bases left between them. CDR3 protein: CASSVADRDPYEQYF. The CDR3 DNA sequence: TGTGCCAGCAGTGTAGCGGACAGAGACCCCTACGAGCAGTACTTC. The whole variable domain, remainder taken from reference TRBV2 and TRBJ2-7, is EPEVTQTPSHQVTQMGQEVILRCVPISNHLYFYWYRQILGQKVEFLVSFYNNEISEKSEIFDDQFSVERPDGSNFTLKIRSTKLEDSAMYFCASSVADRDPYEQYFGPGTRLTVT.

This clonotype occurred many times. The chain is built from TRBV11-2 and TRBJ2-3; no definite D call. The CDR3 has 15 residues. Trimming took 5 bases from V and 1 from J, leaving 13 bases between them. Germline V CDR1 and CDR2: SGHAT, FQNNGV. Written as DNA, the CDR3 is TGTGCCAGCAGCCGCCATCAGTCAGGCACAGATACGCAGTATTTT. As protein: CASSRHQSGTDTQYF.

This clonotype has ten or more counts. The chain combines TRBV7-2 with TRBJ2-3; unclear D gene. The length of the CDR3 is 15 residues. CDR1 is SGHTA, CDR2 FQGNSA, per germline. Trimming removed 3 bases at V and 2 bases at J, with 12 bases between. The CDR3 protein is CASSLSSQSTDTQYF. CDR3 bases: TGTGCCAGCAGCTTGAGTTCCCAGTCCACAGATACGCAGTATTTT.

The chain carries TRBV13 and TRBJ2-7; D is tentatively TRBD1 or TRBD2 (5 bases each). Deletions cut 0 bases from V and 4 bases from J, with 10 bases between. CDR1 is PRHDT and CDR2 is FYEKMQ in the germline V gene (reference sequence). The CDR3 contains 14 residues. The CDR3 region has the DNA TGTGCCAGCAGCTTAGGGGGGACGCAGTACGAGCAGTACTTC. It is translated as CASSLGGTQYEQYF.

To note about this clonotype: No conserved phenylalanine or tryptophan ends this CDR3, so it is likely a read error. The CDR3 DNA follows: TGTGCCAGCAGCTTGTGGGACAGGAGGAACACTGAAGCTTTCTCT. Translating gives CASSLWDRRNTEAFS. The V and J genes are TRBV5-4 and TRBJ1-1; 8 nucleotides align to TRBD1. With V trimmed by 1 base and J by 1 base, 3 bases remained unmatched. This CDR3 region has 15 residues. CDR1 is SGHNT, CDR2 YYREEE, per germline (reference sequence).

This clonotype turned up a few times. One end of the junction fails to match germline, which may point to a read error. The chain couples TRBV5-4 to TRBJ2-1, with TRBD2 matching 8 bases. CDR1 and CDR2 (germline): SGHNT, YYREEE (reference sequence). This CDR3 is 14 amino acids long. For the CDR3, the DNA is TGTGCCAGCAGCTTTAGCGGGACTGCCAATGAGCAGCTCTTC. Protein sequence: CASSFSGTANEQLF.

A few counts support this clonotype. The chain employs TRBV20-1 and TRBJ1-5; TRBD1 might be the D (6 bases). With 1 base removed from V and 2 bases from J, the gap between germline ends came to 6 bases. Germline CDR1 and CDR2: DFQATT and SNEGSKA (reference sequence). This CDR3 has 13 residues. In DNA, the CDR3 is TGCAGTGCTAGAGGGACAGGCAATCAGCCCCAGCATTTT. It is translated as CSARGTGNQPQHF.

This chain links TRBV6-1 with TRBJ2-7; D perhaps matches TRBD2 (5 bases). Germline CDR1 and CDR2: MNHNS and SASEGT. V lost 3 bases, J lost 5 bases, and 17 bases lay in between. The CDR3 covers 15 residues. The chain's CDR3 is CASSDPTNGVDEQYF. The CDR3 DNA is TGTGCCAGCAGTGACCCGACTAATGGGGTCGACGAGCAGTACTTC.

This clonotype was counted at least ten times. The chain carries TRBV27 and TRBJ2-1; D might be TRBD1 (6 bases). CDR1 MNHEY and CDR2 SMNVEV come from the germline V gene (reference sequence). The V end lost 6 bases, the J end lost 4 bases, and 19 bases lay between the germline ends. The CDR3 is 16 amino acids. DNA of the CDR3: TGTGCCAGCAGAAGAGGTGACAGGAGACTTTACAATGAGCAGTTCTTC. Translation gives CASRRGDRRLYNEQFF.

This clonotype was detected only a few times. The chain recombines TRBV5-8 with TRBJ1-5, with 7 bases fitting TRBD1. The CDR3 sequence is 17 residues long. Germline V lookup: CDR1 SGHTS, CDR2 YDEGEE. The V segment lost 3 bases and the J segment 1 base; nucleotides outside the gene matches: 10. The CDR3 sequence: CASSSFGQVGSNQPQHF. CDR3 coding DNA: TGTGCCAGCAGCTCCTTTGGACAGGTTGGAAGCAATCAGCCCCAGCATTTT. Combining the CDR3 with reference TRBV5-8 and TRBJ1-5 gives the whole variable domain EAGVTQSPTHLIKTRGQQATLRCSPISGHTSVYWYQQALGLGLQFLLWYDEGEERNRGNFPPRFSGRQFPNYSSELNVNALELEDSALYLCASSSFGQVGSNQPQHFGDGTRLSIL.

The V call is TRBV19, the J call TRBJ1-2; unclear D gene. Trimming pared 3 bases from V and 2 bases from J, leaving 13 bases between. The CDR3 contains 15 residues. Germline-derived CDR1 and CDR2 are LNHDA and SQIVND (reference sequence). CDR3 nucleotide sequence: TGTGCCAGTAGTATTGGAATTATGGAGAACTATGGCTACACCTTC. It encodes CASSIGIMENYGYTF.

This clonotype was observed many times. This chain links TRBV7-9 with TRBJ2-1; D gene unclear. Looked up from germline, CDR1 is SEHNR and CDR2 is FQNEAQ (reference sequence). The CDR3 is made up of 12 amino acids. With 5 bases removed from V and 7 bases from J, the gap between germline ends came to 9 bases. CDR3 nucleotides: TGTGCCAGCAGCCCCCTGACTAATGAGCAGTTCTTC. Amino acids: CASSPLTNEQFF.

This clonotype was seen a handful of times. The chain joins TRBV20-1 to TRBJ2-7; TRBD1 aligns across 7 bases. Germline assignment: CDR1 DFQATT and CDR2 SNEGSKA (reference sequence). This CDR3 comprises 16 residues. V lost 0 bases and J lost 5; bases outside the gene matches: 13. CDR3 DNA sequence: TGCAGTGCTAGAGATCTGGCCAGGGGGAATTTCGACGAGCAGTACTTC. Its translation: CSARDLARGNFDEQYF.

This clonotype was counted a few times. V and J are TRBV7-3 and TRBJ1-2; D not resolved. The CDR3 is 13 amino acids. Deletions cut 5 bases from V and 7 bases from J, with 14 bases between. CDR1 and CDR2 (germline): SGHTA, FQGTGA. In DNA, the CDR3 is TGTGCCAGCAGCCCGAGTTACGGCTCTGGCTACACCTTC. Its translation is CASSPSYGSGYTF.

CDR3 sequence (DNA): TGCGCCAGCAGCCAAGTTGTAAATACTAACGATAACTATGGCTACACCTTC. It translates to CASSQVVNTNDNYGYTF. The V call is TRBV4-1, the J call TRBJ1-2; no firm D call. Trimming cost V 1 base and J 1 base, with 16 bases left between them. CDR1 is MGHRA and CDR2 is YSYEKL in the germline V gene. The CDR3 contains 17 residues.

On this clonotype: This could be a read error, since a much larger clone is one nucleotide away. The chain uses TRBV5-1 and TRBJ1-5; TRBD1 aligns across 10 bases. Germline V lookup: CDR1 SGHRS, CDR2 YFSETQ. The CDR3 is 18 amino acids. The CDR3: CASSMMGWRQGAGQPQHF. The DNA for the CDR3 is TGTGCCAGCAGCATGATGGGTTGGAGACAGGGGGCAGGTCAGCCCCAGCATTTT.

The chain uses TRBV5-1 and TRBJ2-5; a weak D match, TRBD1 (6 bases). V lost 4 bases and J 2 bases, leaving 12 bases between the germline ends. The CDR3 contains 14 residues. Germline CDR1 reads SGHRS; CDR2 reads YFSETQ. This CDR3 is CASSPRDTQETQYF. For the CDR3, the DNA is TGCGCCAGCAGCCCCCGGGACACACAAGAGACCCAGTACTTC.

The chain carries TRBV20-1 and TRBJ2-7; D is unclear. The CDR3 runs to 12 residues. The germline V gene has CDR1 DFQATT and CDR2 SNEGSKA (reference sequence). Trimming left V 6 bases short and J 2 bases short, with 11 bases between. CDR3 coding DNA: TGCAGTGCCAGCCACCCTACCTACGAGCAGTACTTC. It translates to CSASHPTYEQYF.

The chain has TRBV11-2 and TRBJ1-2; a possible D gene is TRBD1 (6 bases). Germline CDR1 reads SGHAT; CDR2 reads FQNNGV. This CDR3 is built from 12 residues. Deletions cut 2 bases from V and 9 bases from J, with 10 bases between. The CDR3 coding sequence is TGTGCCAGCAGCTTAAACGGGGACAGCTACACCTTC. This gives the protein CASSLNGDSYTF.

V and J are TRBV28 and TRBJ1-2, with no clear D. Trimming pared 6 bases from V and 8 bases from J, leaving 13 bases between. Germline CDR1 and CDR2: MDHEN and SYDVKM. The CDR3 totals 12 residues. The CDR3 DNA is TGTGCCAGCAGCCAAATGATCACCGGCTACACCTTC. It codes for CASSQMITGYTF.

This clonotype turned up a few times. The chain employs TRBV28 and TRBJ2-6; 11 bases are a match to TRBD1. The V gene end was trimmed by 6 bases and the J gene end by 1 base; junction bases not matched to a gene: 17. Germline values: CDR1 MDHEN, CDR2 SYDVKM. The CDR3 spans 21 residues. The CDR3 sequence is CASRLRVIRDRGRSGANVLTF. The CDR3 nucleotides are TGTGCCAGCAGGTTGAGGGTGATTCGGGACAGGGGGAGGTCTGGGGCCAACGTCCTGACTTTC.

In this sample, this clonotype turned up many times. The chain couples TRBV7-8 to TRBJ2-3; 13 bases map to TRBD2. With V trimmed by 6 bases and J by 4 bases, 4 bases remained unmatched. Germline CDR1 SGHVS, CDR2 FQNEAQ. This CDR3 has 15 amino acids. CDR3: CASSRLAGGADTQYF. The CDR3 DNA sequence: TGTGCCAGCAGTCGACTAGCGGGAGGAGCAGATACGCAGTATTTT. The full variable domain, with the rest looked up from reference TRBV7-8 and TRBJ2-3, is GAGVSQSPRYKVAKRGQDVALRCDPISGHVSLFWYQQALGQGPEFLTYFQNEAQLDKSGLPSDRFFAERPEGSVSTLKIQRTQQEDSAVYLCASSRLAGGADTQYFGPGTRLTVL.

The chain is built from TRBV19 and TRBJ2-2, with TRBD2 matching 8 bases. This CDR3 spans 15 amino acids. V shed 6 bases, J shed 4 bases, and the junction held 7 bases outside the gene matches. CDR1 LNHDA and CDR2 SQIVND come from the germline V gene (reference sequence). The CDR3 loop is CASRLSGRGTGELFF. As DNA, the CDR3 is TGTGCCAGTAGGTTAAGCGGGAGAGGCACCGGGGAGCTGTTTTTT.

The chain employs TRBV5-6 and TRBJ2-1; maybe TRBD2 (6 bases). This CDR3 region has 14 residues. In germline, CDR1 is SGHDT, CDR2 YYEEEE. The V and J ends lost 2 bases and 9 bases respectively, with 15 bases between them. CDR3 bases: TGTGCCAGCAGCTTTGGTTCTCGGCGGGGTGAGCAGTTCTTC. Translated: CASSFGSRRGEQFF. The full variable domain, its missing parts supplied by reference TRBV5-6 and TRBJ2-1, is DAGVTQSPTHLIKTRGQQVTLRCSPKSGHDTVSWYQQALGQGPQFIFQYYEEEERQRGNFPDRFSGHQFPNYSSELNVNALLLGDSALYLCASSFGSRRGEQFFGPGTRLTVL.

The rearrangement uses TRBV6-2 or TRBV6-3 and TRBJ2-7; possibly TRBD2 for D (6 bases). The CDR3 covers 16 residues. CDR1 is MNHEY, CDR2 SVGEGT, per germline. Between the trimmed V and J ends, which lost 5 bases and 3 bases, there was a span of 20 bases. CDR3 sequence (DNA): TGTGCCAGCAGTACGGGGGAATTGGGGCGGGACTACGAGCAGTACTTC. It specifies CASSTGELGRDYEQYF.